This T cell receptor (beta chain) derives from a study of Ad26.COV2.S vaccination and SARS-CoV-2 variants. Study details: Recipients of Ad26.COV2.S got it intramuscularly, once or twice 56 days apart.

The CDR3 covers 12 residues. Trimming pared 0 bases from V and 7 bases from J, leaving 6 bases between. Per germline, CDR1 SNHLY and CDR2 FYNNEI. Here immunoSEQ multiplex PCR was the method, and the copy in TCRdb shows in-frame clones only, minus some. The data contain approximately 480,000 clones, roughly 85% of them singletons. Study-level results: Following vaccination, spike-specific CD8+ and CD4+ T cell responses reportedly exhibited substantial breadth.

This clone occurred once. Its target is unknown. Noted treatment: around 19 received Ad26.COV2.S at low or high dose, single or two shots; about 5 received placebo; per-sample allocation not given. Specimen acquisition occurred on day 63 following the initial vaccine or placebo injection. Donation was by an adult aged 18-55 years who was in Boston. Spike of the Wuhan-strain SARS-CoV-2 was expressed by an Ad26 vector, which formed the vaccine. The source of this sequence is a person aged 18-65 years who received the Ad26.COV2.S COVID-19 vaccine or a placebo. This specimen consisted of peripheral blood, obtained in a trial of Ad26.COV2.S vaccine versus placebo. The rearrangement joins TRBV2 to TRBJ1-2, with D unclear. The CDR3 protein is CASSEARFGYTF. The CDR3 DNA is TGTGCCAGCAGTGAAGCCAGATTTGGCTACACCTTC.